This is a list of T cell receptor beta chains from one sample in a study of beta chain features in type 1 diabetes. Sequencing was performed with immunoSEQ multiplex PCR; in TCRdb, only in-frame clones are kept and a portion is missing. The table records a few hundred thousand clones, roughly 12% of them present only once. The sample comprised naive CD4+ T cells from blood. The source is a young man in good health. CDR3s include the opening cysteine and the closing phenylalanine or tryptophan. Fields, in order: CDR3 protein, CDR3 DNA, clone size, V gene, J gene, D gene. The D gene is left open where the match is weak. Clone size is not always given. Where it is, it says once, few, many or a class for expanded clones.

CDR3aa: CASSPRTGSYGYTF; CDR3nt: TGTGCCAGCAGCCCCCGGACAGGAAGCTATGGCTACACCTTC; abundance: NA; v_gene: TRBV14; j_gene: TRBJ1-2; d_gene: TRBD1
CDR3aa: CASSPGISELYQETQYF; CDR3nt: TGTGCCAGCAGCCCCGGTATTAGCGAACTGTACCAAGAGACCCAGTACTTC; abundance: few; v_gene: TRBV11-2; j_gene: TRBJ2-5; d_gene: NA
CDR3aa: CATSRDRGQETQYF; CDR3nt: TGTGCCACCAGCAGGGACAGGGGGCAAGAGACCCAGTACTTC; abundance: few; v_gene: TRBV15; j_gene: TRBJ2-5; d_gene: TRBD1
CDR3aa: CASSPAGYNEQFF; CDR3nt: TGTGCCAGCTCACCAGCGGGTTACAATGAGCAGTTCTTC; abundance: NA; v_gene: TRBV18; j_gene: TRBJ2-1; d_gene: NA
CDR3aa: CASSFPRPRDEQYF; CDR3nt: TGTGCCAGCAGCTTTCCCAGGCCGCGAGACGAGCAGTACTTC; abundance: NA; v_gene: TRBV7-8; j_gene: TRBJ2-7; d_gene: NA
CDR3aa: CASSLEPGQAETQYF; CDR3nt: TGCGCCAGCAGCTTGGAACCGGGACAGGCGGAGACCCAGTACTTC; abundance: NA; v_gene: TRBV5-1; j_gene: TRBJ2-5; d_gene: TRBD1
CDR3aa: CASSYGGQGVGEQYF; CDR3nt: TGTGCCAGCAGTTACGGGGGACAGGGGGTAGGCGAGCAGTACTTC; abundance: NA; v_gene: TRBV6-5; j_gene: TRBJ2-7; d_gene: TRBD1
CDR3aa: CASSPGTRPSYEQYF; CDR3nt: TGCGCCAGCAGCCCGGGGACTAGGCCTTCCTACGAGCAGTACTTC; abundance: few; v_gene: TRBV4-3; j_gene: TRBJ2-7; d_gene: TRBD2
CDR3aa: CASSPDRGGTQYF; CDR3nt: TGTGCCAGCAGCCCGGACAGGGGAGGGACGCAGTATTTT; abundance: few; v_gene: TRBV5-4; j_gene: TRBJ2-3; d_gene: TRBD1
CDR3aa: CASVETGGLRNEQFF; CDR3nt: TGTGCCAGCGTCGAAACAGGGGGCTTAAGGAATGAGCAGTTCTTC; abundance: few; v_gene: TRBV7-2; j_gene: TRBJ2-1; d_gene: TRBD1
CDR3aa: CASSQDFSAKNIQYF; CDR3nt: TGCGCCAGCAGCCAAGATTTTTCTGCCAAAAACATTCAGTACTTC; abundance: NA; v_gene: TRBV4-1; j_gene: TRBJ2-4; d_gene: NA
CDR3aa: CASSRTGGEQPQHF; CDR3nt: TGCGCCAGCAGCCGGACAGGGGGCGAGCAGCCCCAGCATTTT; abundance: NA; v_gene: TRBV5-1; j_gene: TRBJ1-5; d_gene: TRBD1
CDR3aa: CASSSHSYEQYF; CDR3nt: TGTGCCAGCAGCTCCCATTCCTACGAGCAGTACTTC; abundance: NA; v_gene: TRBV11-2; j_gene: TRBJ2-7; d_gene: NA
CDR3aa: CASSYSLAGAYEQYF; CDR3nt: TGTGCCAGCAGTTACTCGCTAGCGGGTGCCTACGAGCAGTACTTC; abundance: few; v_gene: TRBV6-5; j_gene: TRBJ2-7; d_gene: TRBD2
CDR3aa: CASSQLGQGRTGELFF; CDR3nt: TGCGCCAGCAGCCAACTGGGACAGGGTAGGACCGGGGAGCTGTTTTTT; abundance: few; v_gene: TRBV4-3; j_gene: TRBJ2-2; d_gene: TRBD1
CDR3aa: CASSAVRDYTNEQFF; CDR3nt: TGTGCCAGCAGCGCCGTCCGGGACTATACCAATGAGCAGTTCTTC; abundance: NA; v_gene: TRBV28; j_gene: TRBJ2-1; d_gene: TRBD2
CDR3aa: CATSREFAEETQYF; CDR3nt: TGTGCCACCAGCAGAGAATTTGCGGAAGAGACCCAGTACTTC; abundance: NA; v_gene: TRBV15; j_gene: TRBJ2-5; d_gene: NA
CDR3aa: CAWSGGRDQPQHF; CDR3nt: TGTGCCTGGAGTGGAGGGAGAGATCAGCCCCAGCATTTT; abundance: NA; v_gene: TRBV30; j_gene: TRBJ1-5; d_gene: NA
CDR3aa: CASRLPGRGATTDTQYF; CDR3nt: TGTGCCAGCAGACTCCCGGGGAGGGGGGCGACCACAGATACGCAGTATTTT; abundance: NA; v_gene: TRBV11-2; j_gene: TRBJ2-3; d_gene: NA
CDR3aa: CASSQADRGPAEGKSEAFF; CDR3nt: TGTGCCAGCAGCCAAGCAGACAGGGGGCCAGCGGAGGGGAAGTCTGAAGCTTTCTTT; abundance: NA; v_gene: TRBV14; j_gene: TRBJ1-1; d_gene: TRBD1
CDR3aa: CASSPRQGSNQPQHF; CDR3nt: TGCGCCAGCAGCCCGCGACAGGGGTCCAATCAGCCCCAGCATTTT; abundance: NA; v_gene: TRBV5-1; j_gene: TRBJ1-5; d_gene: TRBD1
CDR3aa: CASSLGGGSDTQYF; CDR3nt: TGTGCCAGCAGTTTGGGAGGAGGTTCAGATACGCAGTATTTT; abundance: few; v_gene: TRBV28; j_gene: TRBJ2-3; d_gene: NA
CDR3aa: CASSIRGQWAPDTQYF; CDR3nt: TGTGCCAGCAGCATTAGGGGACAGTGGGCCCCAGATACGCAGTATTTT; abundance: NA; v_gene: TRBV7-9; j_gene: TRBJ2-3; d_gene: TRBD1
CDR3aa: CASSPLRDTQYF; CDR3nt: TGTGCCAGCTCCCCCCTGCGAGATACGCAGTATTTT; abundance: NA; v_gene: TRBV6-4; j_gene: TRBJ2-3; d_gene: NA
CDR3aa: CASSLDRADTQYF; CDR3nt: TGCGCCAGCAGCTTGGACAGGGCCGATACGCAGTATTTT; abundance: few; v_gene: TRBV5-1; j_gene: TRBJ2-3; d_gene: NA
CDR3aa: CASSPTGQETQYF; CDR3nt: TGCGCCAGCAGTCCGACTGGACAAGAGACCCAGTACTTC; abundance: NA; v_gene: TRBV4-3; j_gene: TRBJ2-5; d_gene: NA
CDR3aa: CASTTGGSLDTEAFF; CDR3nt: TGTGCCTCGACGACAGGGGGTTCCCTTGACACTGAAGCTTTCTTT; abundance: NA; v_gene: TRBV19; j_gene: TRBJ1-1; d_gene: TRBD1
CDR3aa: CSGWTGQETQYF; CDR3nt: TGCAGCGGCTGGACAGGGCAAGAGACCCAGTACTTC; abundance: many; v_gene: TRBV29-1; j_gene: TRBJ2-5; d_gene: TRBD1
CDR3aa: CASSPEYRDREQYF; CDR3nt: TGTGCCAGCAGCCCCGAATACAGGGATCGGGAGCAGTACTTC; abundance: few; v_gene: TRBV7-2; j_gene: TRBJ2-7; d_gene: NA
CDR3aa: CATSLSNTGELFF; CDR3nt: TGTGCCACCAGCTTATCGAACACCGGGGAGCTGTTTTTT; abundance: few; v_gene: TRBV15; j_gene: TRBJ2-2; d_gene: NA
CDR3aa: CASRIAGALQETQYF; CDR3nt: TGCGCCAGCAGGATAGCGGGAGCCCTCCAAGAGACCCAGTACTTC; abundance: NA; v_gene: TRBV5-1; j_gene: TRBJ2-5; d_gene: TRBD2
CDR3aa: CASSFEGGQPQHF; CDR3nt: TGTGCCAGCAGTTTCGAGGGAGGTCAGCCCCAGCATTTT; abundance: few; v_gene: TRBV7-9; j_gene: TRBJ1-5; d_gene: NA
CDR3aa: CASSLFPLAGEITGELFF; CDR3nt: TGTGCCAGCAGCTTATTCCCCCTAGCGGGGGAGATCACCGGGGAGCTGTTTTTT; abundance: NA; v_gene: TRBV7-2; j_gene: TRBJ2-2; d_gene: TRBD2
CDR3aa: CSVEVWGWGYTF; CDR3nt: TGCAGCGTTGAAGTATGGGGCTGGGGCTACACCTTC; abundance: NA; v_gene: TRBV29-1; j_gene: TRBJ1-2; d_gene: NA
CDR3aa: CASSLTSGSWYEQYF; CDR3nt: TGTGCCAGCAGTTTGACCAGCGGGAGTTGGTACGAGCAGTACTTC; abundance: few; v_gene: TRBV28; j_gene: TRBJ2-7; d_gene: TRBD2
CDR3aa: CASRMTGGDSYEQYF; CDR3nt: TGTGCCAGCAGAATGACAGGGGGTGACTCCTACGAGCAGTACTTC; abundance: NA; v_gene: TRBV28; j_gene: TRBJ2-7; d_gene: TRBD1
CDR3aa: CASSLVGQGADTQYF; CDR3nt: TGTGCCAGCAGCTTAGTGGGTCAGGGGGCGGATACGCAGTATTTT; abundance: few; v_gene: TRBV7-2; j_gene: TRBJ2-3; d_gene: TRBD1
CDR3aa: CAWSGTGPLPQHF; CDR3nt: TGTGCCTGGAGTGGGACAGGGCCCTTACCCCAGCATTTT; abundance: NA; v_gene: TRBV30; j_gene: TRBJ1-5; d_gene: TRBD1
CDR3aa: CASSSVQNRTDTQYF; CDR3nt: TGTGCCAGCAGTAGCGTCCAAAATCGCACAGATACGCAGTATTTT; abundance: NA; v_gene: TRBV25-1; j_gene: TRBJ2-3; d_gene: NA
CDR3aa: CASSLQGAGTDTQYF; CDR3nt: TGTGCCAGTAGCCTACAGGGGGCCGGCACAGATACGCAGTATTTT; abundance: NA; v_gene: TRBV19; j_gene: TRBJ2-3; d_gene: TRBD1
CDR3aa: CASSLAGLGYNEQFF; CDR3nt: TGTGCCAGCAGCTTAGCGGGACTAGGCTACAATGAGCAGTTCTTC; abundance: NA; v_gene: TRBV5-6; j_gene: TRBJ2-1; d_gene: TRBD2
CDR3aa: CASSLGGLTQETQYF; CDR3nt: TGTGCCAGCAGCTTAGGTGGGCTGACCCAAGAGACCCAGTACTTC; abundance: few; v_gene: TRBV7-7; j_gene: TRBJ2-5; d_gene: NA
CDR3aa: CASISGTGSYEQYF; CDR3nt: TGTGCCAGCATCTCCGGGACAGGCTCCTACGAGCAGTACTTC; abundance: NA; v_gene: TRBV7-2; j_gene: TRBJ2-7; d_gene: TRBD1
CDR3aa: CAWSPPEGNSPLHF; CDR3nt: TGTGCCTGGAGTCCCCCCGAGGGAAATTCACCCCTCCACTTT; abundance: few; v_gene: TRBV30; j_gene: TRBJ1-6; d_gene: NA
CDR3aa: CSVETASYEQYF; CDR3nt: TGCAGCGTTGAAACAGCCTCCTACGAGCAGTACTTC; abundance: few; v_gene: TRBV29-1; j_gene: TRBJ2-7; d_gene: NA
CDR3aa: CASSPGLRLLGWQFF; CDR3nt: TGTGCCAGCAGCCCGGGACTTCGACTCCTCGGGTGGCAGTTCTTC; abundance: few; v_gene: TRBV28; j_gene: TRBJ2-1; d_gene: NA
CDR3aa: CASREQGGNYEQYF; CDR3nt: TGTGCCAGCAGGGAACAGGGGGGAAACTACGAGCAGTACTTC; abundance: NA; v_gene: TRBV28; j_gene: TRBJ2-7; d_gene: TRBD1
CDR3aa: CASSSQPGQGYGYTF; CDR3nt: TGCGCCAGCAGCTCACAACCGGGACAAGGCTATGGCTACACCTTC; abundance: NA; v_gene: TRBV5-1; j_gene: TRBJ1-2; d_gene: NA
CDR3aa: CASRSPGTYEQYF; CDR3nt: TGTGCCAGCAGATCACCGGGAACCTACGAGCAGTACTTC; abundance: few; v_gene: TRBV6-5; j_gene: TRBJ2-7; d_gene: NA